This T cell receptor (beta chain) was sequenced for a study of STAT5B mutations in CD4+ large granular lymphocyte leukemia (dated by TCRdb to between 2022 and 2023). Background on the whole study: Among the healthy controls, the CDR3 'QG' motif was associated with a particular HLA allele. TCRbeta repertoires of CD4+ T-cell large granular lymphocyte leukemia patients were compared with those of healthy blood donors. Flow cytometry on FACSCanto II or FACSVerse confirmed that purified fractions exceeded 95% purity among lymphocytes.

With respect to this clone: Its antigen remains undetermined. Within one base of it there is no much larger clone, and no base qualities were kept.

What the authors observed across the whole study: Enrichment of TRBV06-family usage was observed among the top patient clones (8/27) relative to healthy controls (2/35). Compared with healthy CD4+ repertoires, CD4-sorted patient repertoires appeared more clonal, and this difference remained even after the putative leukemic clones were removed. The main leukemic clonotypes were found to be private to each patient, although around a quarter of the main leukemic clonotypes were detected at low frequency in the non-leukemic repertoires of other patients. The data were not HLA-matched, and the higher clonality in CD4+ T-LGLL than in CD8+ T-LGLL could be due to the relatively small sample size.

Healthy controls were some 35 blood donors whose buffy coats came from the Finnish Red Cross blood service. All TCR-sequenced material derived from peripheral blood: patient blood samples and healthy donor buffy coats. Peripheral blood mononuclear cells were isolated by Ficoll-Hypaque gradient centrifugation. Magnetic purification was used to isolate CD4+ cells from the buffy coats of the healthy controls. Genomic DNA was extracted using the Gentra Puregene Cell and Tissue kit, and a Qubit 2.0 fluorometer was used to quantify it. TCRbeta rearrangements were sequenced from genomic DNA using the immunoSEQ assay at survey resolution. The paper's data handling went like this. In the TCR sequencing data, the smallest productive clonotype frequency that could be detected was 2.59 x 10-5. Only productive TCRbeta rearrangements, meaning sequences that were complete and in-frame, were kept for the analyses. Sample clonality was computed as Simpson clonality in the immunoSEQ Analyzer version 3.0. Based on frequency, clones were grouped as very rare, small, medium, large (1-20%) or hyperexpanded (>20%). Generation probabilities were estimated with OLGA 1.2.3, V-gene circos plots were generated with VDJtools, specificities were searched for in VDJdb, and CDR3 motifs were identified with GLIPH. The table was pulled from immuneACCESS by TCRdb, which kept in-frame rearrangements only. Such tables lose some clones; where checked, under half of the loss comes from unresolved V genes, and the rest has no known cause. The V and J calls and clone size were taken over from that table, and D and trimming were inferred from the DNA. In all, the sample holds tens of thousands of clones, and about four fifths of those were seen once. The top ten clones comprise about 3.6% of the sample.

CDR3 length: 14 amino acids, cysteine to phenylalanine. The sequence is cut down to CDR3 DNA, 42 bases in frame from base 1. In the germline V gene, CDR1 corresponds to SNHLY and CDR2 to FYNNEI. V loses 8 bases at its end and J loses 8 bases; junction bases beyond the gene matches: 11. Sequences were obtained from CD4+ T cells from blood buffy coats. This TCR came from a human donor in good health. The sequence is built from TRBV2 and TRBJ1-2; TRBD1 agrees with 10 junctional bases. The base sequence is TGTGCCAGCGGCGCCGGGACAGGGGCGGAGGGCTACACCTTC. This gives the protein CASGAGTGAEGYTF.